The T cell receptor beta chain under discussion was sequenced for a study of blood T cells in healthy people across ages. Donors ranged from roughly 6 to 90 years old and were healthy Caucasians in Russia. V lost 4 bases and J lost 2; bases outside the gene matches: 7. Germline V gene lookup returns CDR1 SEHNR and CDR2 FQNEAQ (reference sequence). The CDR3 loop spans 15 amino acids. A second PCR of roughly 7 to 11 cycles used a sample-barcoded 5' primer and a J-beta primer mix. TCRdb passed the 5' RACE reads through MiXCR, listing each CDR3 protein once. The table includes roughly 800,000 distinct CDR3 sequences, roughly 40% detected once. This clonotype was counted only a few times.

The sequencing input was blood. This clonotype was obtained from a man aged 18-30 years in good health. This chain links TRBV7-9 with TRBJ2-5, with 7 bases matching TRBD1. The CDR3 reads CASSSSTGEQETQYF. The CDR3 region has the DNA TGTGCCAGCAGCTCGTCTACAGGGGAACAAGAGACCCAGTACTTC.